The T cell receptor beta chain described here comes from a study of shared clonotypes between healthy human individuals (dated by TCRdb to the early 2020s). Turning to the overall study: Two women and a few men aged 18 to 49 years were included in the cohort. For each donor, CD4 naive and CD4 memory were each given three plates, CD8 naive was given two plates, and CD8 memory was given one plate. Between about 0.8 and 9 billion PBMCs per donor were obtained by leukapheresis. Different laboratories and diverse techniques were used to prepare libraries and sequence TCR repertoires, to increase sequencing depth and limit assay-specific biases. To estimate repertoire size and how much clonotype sharing occurs between individuals, the study deeply sequenced the blood TCR repertoires of several healthy adults.

CD8 naive samples consisted of CD45RO-negative cells that were positively selected for CCR7, yielding a CD45RA+CCR7+ population without TemRA cells. The donors were healthy, HIV-negative adults who had no recently reported acute infections or vaccinations. Only Caucasian adults living in Nashville, Tennessee, USA were represented among the donors. After blood collection by leukapheresis, PBMCs were isolated using Ficoll-Histopaque density gradient centrifugation and then cryopreserved in the vapor phase of liquid nitrogen. Purity and quantity of every magnetically sorted T cell population were checked by analytical flow cytometry. Each sorted fraction had its genomic DNA isolated and then quantified by UV absorbance on a Nanodrop 2000c. Using the deep immunoSEQ assay, TCR CDR3 regions were amplified from genomic DNA by multiplex PCR. Genomic DNA extracted from each cell subset was distributed evenly over all wells of several immunoSEQ 96-well plates, and each plate served as one replicate. For sorted subsets, around 200 ng genomic DNA, equal to some 30,000 T cell genomes, was loaded into each replicate PCR. Purified libraries were quantified with a Qubit 3.0 fluorometer, sized on a Bioanalyzer 2100, and re-quantified with the KAPA Library Quantification kit. Every immunoSEQ 96-well plate was sequenced on a separate single-read 150-cycle Illumina NextSeq 550 flow cell. Per the original workflow: Because only junctional sequences without quality scores were contained in the immunoSEQ output, filtering matching that applied to full-length reads could not be performed. Sequences were annotated with PyIR, a Python wrapper for IgBLAST v1.9, using IMGT germline references to assign V/J genes and CDR3. Reads were filtered out if the reads had weak V/J assignments (E-value above 1e-6), no CDR3, stop codons, out-of-frame junctions, or ambiguous translated residues. V3J clonotypes were defined by identical inferred V gene, J gene, and CDR3 amino acid sequence. The percentage overlap between two repertoires was calculated by dividing the number of shared unique clonotypes by the size of the smaller repertoire. RTK rarefaction, the Chao1 estimator, and Recon v2.1 estimates of unobserved clonotypes were used to assess repertoire richness. Generation probabilities for all TCRbeta clonotypes obtained by the gDNA method from a handful of donors were computed using OLGA. Imported from immuneACCESS, the table was reduced by TCRdb to in-frame sequences with V and J called. These copies leave out some clones; in studies compared against another copy, an unresolved V gene accounts for under half, and the cause of the remainder is not known. D and trimming come from the DNA, and the V and J calls and clone size come from that table. The sample contains around 2,000,000 clones, over 85% of them found a single time. 0.9% to 1.4% of the sample goes to the ten largest clones.

Measured from the cysteine to the phenylalanine, the CDR3 is 13 residues long. Only CDR3 DNA is held: 39 bases, read in frame from base 1. From a lookup of the germline V gene, CDR1 and CDR2 are SGHTA and FQGNSA. Trimming removed 5 bases from V and 4 bases from J, leaving 9 bases between the germline ends. Details on this clone: Its binding antigen is unknown. The record has no base qualities; no much larger clone is one base away.

The paper's findings and limits, for the study overall: Clonotypes shared by all four sorted-subset donors showed higher generation probabilities than non-shared clonotypes. Incomplete sequencing was indicated by rarefaction of sorted-subset datasets, despite the large sequencing depth. The genetic and exposure-history diversity represented was limited by the small number of donors. Larger estimated clonotype richness was generally found for naive subsets than for memory subsets. Across several donors, about 5.2% of naive CD4, roughly 3.4% of naive CD8, about 2.3% of memory CD4, and approximately 0.4% of memory CD8 clonotypes were shared. Sampling was restricted to blood, and TCR repertoires in tissue are likely to differ from TCR repertoires in blood. Pairwise subsampling indicated that sequencing depth was expected to affect the degree of clonotype sharing among donors.

The sequencing sample was made of naive CD8+ T cells sorted from blood. The sample's cell subset or site label, decoded: CD45RA+CCR7+. The receptor was derived from a man aged 18-30 years in good health. The sequence is built from TRBV7-2 and TRBJ2-1; TRBD2 is a weak D gene call, 5 bases matching. The CDR3 loop reads CASSPGVYNEQFF. The nucleotides are TGTGCCAGCAGCCCCGGGGTATACAATGAGCAGTTCTTC.